Sequencing of this TCR beta chain was carried out in a study of blood T cell repertoires in COVID-19. At the level of the study: In each case, the material was cDNA or gDNA derived from T cells, B-cell-depleted T cells, or PBMCs.

Germline V gives CDR1 GTSNPN, CDR2 SVGIG (reference sequence). CDR3 length: 13 amino acids. Cohorts were determined from participant-reported clinical history. Two consecutive negative NP/OP PCR tests, clearance, or resolved symptoms defined Cohort 3 recovery. Per the original data handling: Amplification with reference gene primers provided the estimates of nucleated cell counts. Assay: immunoSEQ multiplex PCR; the TCRdb copy retains only in-frame clones and omits some. D and trimming were read from the DNA, whereas the V and J calls and clone size are those reported in that table. The data hold a few hundred thousand clones, with approximately 90% observed a single time.

The sample taken for sequencing was PBMCs or T cells enriched from blood (not recorded which). The chain uses TRBV30 and TRBJ2-6, with a possible D match to TRBD1 (5 bases). The source of this sequence is a woman aged 25 to 39 who had recovered from COVID-19. Written as DNA, the CDR3 is TGTGCGAAGCAGGGCTCTGGGGCCAACGTCCTGACTTTC. As protein: CAKQGSGANVLTF.